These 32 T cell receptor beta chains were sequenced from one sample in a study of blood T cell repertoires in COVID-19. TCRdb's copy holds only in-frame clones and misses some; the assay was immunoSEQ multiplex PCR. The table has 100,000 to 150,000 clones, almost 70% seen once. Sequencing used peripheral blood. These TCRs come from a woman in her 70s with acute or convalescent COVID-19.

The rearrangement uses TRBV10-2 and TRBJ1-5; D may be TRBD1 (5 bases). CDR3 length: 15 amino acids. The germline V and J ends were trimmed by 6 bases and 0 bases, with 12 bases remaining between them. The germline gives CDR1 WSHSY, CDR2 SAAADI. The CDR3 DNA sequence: TGCGCCAGCAGGTCCACAGGAGATAGCAATCAGCCCCAGCATTTT. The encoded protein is CASRSTGDSNQPQHF.

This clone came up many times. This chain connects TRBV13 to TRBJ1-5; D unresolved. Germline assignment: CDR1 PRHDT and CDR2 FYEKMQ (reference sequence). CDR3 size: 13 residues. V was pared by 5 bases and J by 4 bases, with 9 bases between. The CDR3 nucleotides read TGTGCCAGCAGCACCGGTCTGAATCAGCCCCAGCATTTT. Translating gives CASSTGLNQPQHF.

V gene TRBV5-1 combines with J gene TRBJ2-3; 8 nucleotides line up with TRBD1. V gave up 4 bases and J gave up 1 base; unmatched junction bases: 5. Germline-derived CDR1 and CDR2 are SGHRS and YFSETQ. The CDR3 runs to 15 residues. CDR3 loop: CASSLQGEGTDTQYF. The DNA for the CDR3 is TGCGCCAGCAGCCTACAGGGGGAAGGCACAGATACGCAGTATTTT. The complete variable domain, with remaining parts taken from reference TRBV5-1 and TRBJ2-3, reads KAGVTQTPRYLIKTRGQQVTLSCSPISGHRSVSWYQQTPGQGLQFLFEYFSETQRNKGNFPGRFSGRQFSNSRSEMNVSTLELGDSALYLCASSLQGEGTDTQYFGPGTRLTVL.

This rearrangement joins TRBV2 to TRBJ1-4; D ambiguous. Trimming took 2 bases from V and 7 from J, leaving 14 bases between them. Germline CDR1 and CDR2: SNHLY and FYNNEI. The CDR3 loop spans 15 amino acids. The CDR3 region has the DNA TGTGCCAGCAGTGAATCCGGGAGACGGATTGAAAAACTGTTTTTT. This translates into CASSESGRRIEKLFF.

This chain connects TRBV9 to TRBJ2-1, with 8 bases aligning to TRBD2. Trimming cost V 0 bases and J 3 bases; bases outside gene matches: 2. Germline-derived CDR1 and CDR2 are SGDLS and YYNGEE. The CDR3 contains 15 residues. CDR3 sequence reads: CASSVDSGNYNEQFF. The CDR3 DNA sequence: TGTGCCAGCAGCGTAGATAGCGGGAACTACAATGAGCAGTTCTTC.

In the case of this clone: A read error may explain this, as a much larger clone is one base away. For the CDR3, the DNA is TGTGCCAGCAGCCAACTAGCGGGAATCACCGGGGAGCTGTTTTTT. Its protein is CASSQLAGITGELFF. The chain recombines TRBV3-1 (or the pseudogene TRBV3-2) with TRBJ2-2; 9 bases align to TRBD2. The J segment lost 4 bases and the V segment lost 2 bases, leaving 2 bases of the junction unmatched. This CDR3 has 15 amino acids. Per the germline V gene, CDR1 is LGHDT and CDR2 is YNNKEL (reference sequence).

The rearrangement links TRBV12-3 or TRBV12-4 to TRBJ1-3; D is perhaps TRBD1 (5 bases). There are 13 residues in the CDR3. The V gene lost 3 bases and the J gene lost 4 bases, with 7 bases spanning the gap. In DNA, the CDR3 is TGTGCCAGCAGTTTGGGGCCGGGAAACACCATATATTTT. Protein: CASSLGPGNTIYF.

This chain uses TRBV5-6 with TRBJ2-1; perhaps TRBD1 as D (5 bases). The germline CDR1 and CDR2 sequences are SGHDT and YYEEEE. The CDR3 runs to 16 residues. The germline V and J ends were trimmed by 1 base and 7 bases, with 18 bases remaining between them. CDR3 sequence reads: CASSLWGRRQNNEQFF. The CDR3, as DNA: TGTGCCAGCAGCTTGTGGGGCCGGAGACAGAATAATGAGCAGTTCTTC.

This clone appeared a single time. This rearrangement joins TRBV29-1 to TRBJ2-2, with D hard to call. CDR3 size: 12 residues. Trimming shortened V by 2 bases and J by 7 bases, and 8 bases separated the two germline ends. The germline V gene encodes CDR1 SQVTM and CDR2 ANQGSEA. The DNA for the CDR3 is TGCAGCGTTGAACGGTTTGGCGGGGAGCTGTTTTTT. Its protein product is CSVERFGGELFF.

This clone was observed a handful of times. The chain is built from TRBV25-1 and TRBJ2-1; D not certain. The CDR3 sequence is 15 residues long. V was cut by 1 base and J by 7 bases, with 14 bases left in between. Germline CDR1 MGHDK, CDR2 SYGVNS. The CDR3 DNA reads TGTGCCAGCAGTGAATTGCCATCAGAATATAATGAGCAGTTCTTC. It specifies CASSELPSEYNEQFF.

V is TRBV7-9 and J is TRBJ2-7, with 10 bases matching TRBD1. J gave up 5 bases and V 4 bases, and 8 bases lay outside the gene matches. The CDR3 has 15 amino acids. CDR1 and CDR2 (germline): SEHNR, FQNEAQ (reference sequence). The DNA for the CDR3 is TGTGCCAGCAGCTCCGGGGGGACAGGGGTCCACGAGCAGTACTTC. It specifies CASSSGGTGVHEQYF.

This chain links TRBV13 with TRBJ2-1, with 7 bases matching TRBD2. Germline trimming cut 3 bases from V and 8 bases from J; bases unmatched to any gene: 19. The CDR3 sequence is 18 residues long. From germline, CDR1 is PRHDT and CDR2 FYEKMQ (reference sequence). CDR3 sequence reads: CASSFFRYGAGEGYEQFF. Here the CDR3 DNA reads TGTGCCAGCAGCTTTTTCCGATATGGGGCGGGAGAAGGGTATGAGCAGTTCTTC.

The CDR3, as DNA: TGCAGCGTTGAAGAATCGGCAGGGGGCACTGAAGCTTTCTTT. It yields the protein CSVEESAGGTEAFF. The rearrangement joins TRBV29-1 to TRBJ1-1, with TRBD1 identical over 7 bases. Germline CDR1 and CDR2: SQVTM and ANQGSEA. The V gene end was trimmed by 0 bases and the J gene end by 4 bases; junction bases not matched to a gene: 5. This CDR3 region has 14 residues.

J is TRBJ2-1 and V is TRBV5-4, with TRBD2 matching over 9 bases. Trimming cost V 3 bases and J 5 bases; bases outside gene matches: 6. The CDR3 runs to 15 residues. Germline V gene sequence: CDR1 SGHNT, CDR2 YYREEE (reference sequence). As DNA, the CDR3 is TGTGCCAGCAGCTCTCAGCGGGAGGCCCACAATGAGCAGTTCTTC. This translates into CASSSQREAHNEQFF.

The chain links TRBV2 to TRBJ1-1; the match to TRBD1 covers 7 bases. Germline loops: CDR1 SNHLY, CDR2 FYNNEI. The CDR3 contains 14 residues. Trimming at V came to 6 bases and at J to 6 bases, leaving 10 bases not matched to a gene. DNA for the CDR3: TGTGCCAGCAGATTCCGGGACAGAGGCGCTGAAGCTTTCTTT. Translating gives CASRFRDRGAEAFF.

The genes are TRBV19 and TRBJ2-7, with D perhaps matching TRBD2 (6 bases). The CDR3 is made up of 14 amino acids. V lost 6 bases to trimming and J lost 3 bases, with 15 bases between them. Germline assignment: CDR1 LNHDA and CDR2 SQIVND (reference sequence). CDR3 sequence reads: CASSLGGVDYEQYF. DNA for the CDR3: TGTGCCAGTAGCCTAGGAGGGGTCGACTACGAGCAGTACTTC.

Here the CDR3 reads CASSGLLRERGYTF. The DNA for the CDR3 is TGTGCCAGCAGTGGCCTGTTACGGGAGAGGGGCTACACCTTC. The V gene is TRBV2, the J gene TRBJ1-2; no firm D call. V gave up 4 bases and J gave up 8 bases, with 17 bases separating them. The germline CDR1 and CDR2 sequences are SNHLY and FYNNEI. CDR3 length equals 14 residues.

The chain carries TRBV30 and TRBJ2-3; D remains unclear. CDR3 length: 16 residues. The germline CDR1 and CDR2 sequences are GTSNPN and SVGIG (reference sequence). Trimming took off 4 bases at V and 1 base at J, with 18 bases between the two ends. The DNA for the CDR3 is TGTGCCTGGACCTCAAATCCAGCGACCGGCACAGATACGCAGTATTTT. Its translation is CAWTSNPATGTDTQYF.

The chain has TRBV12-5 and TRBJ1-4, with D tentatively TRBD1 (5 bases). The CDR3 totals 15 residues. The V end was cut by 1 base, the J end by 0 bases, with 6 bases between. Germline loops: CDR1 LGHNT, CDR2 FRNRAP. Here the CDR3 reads CASGLGQSTNEKLFF. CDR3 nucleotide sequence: TGTGCTAGTGGTTTGGGACAGTCAACTAATGAAAAACTGTTTTTT.

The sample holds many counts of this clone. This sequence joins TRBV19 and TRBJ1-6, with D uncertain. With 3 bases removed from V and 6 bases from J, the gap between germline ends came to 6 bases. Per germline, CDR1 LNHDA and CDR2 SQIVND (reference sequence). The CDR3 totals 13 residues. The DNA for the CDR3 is TGTGCCAGTAGTATCAGTCTTAATTCACCCCTCCACTTT. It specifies CASSISLNSPLHF.

CDR3 in DNA: TGCGCCAGCAGCCAAGATACAGGGTCGACCACTGAAGCTTTCTTT. Amino acid sequence: CASSQDTGSTTEAFF. This sequence joins TRBV4-3 and TRBJ1-1, with D maybe TRBD1 (6 bases). In germline, CDR1 is LGHNA, CDR2 YSLEER. CDR3 length equals 15 residues. V dropped 0 bases and J dropped 4 bases, with 12 bases sitting between them.

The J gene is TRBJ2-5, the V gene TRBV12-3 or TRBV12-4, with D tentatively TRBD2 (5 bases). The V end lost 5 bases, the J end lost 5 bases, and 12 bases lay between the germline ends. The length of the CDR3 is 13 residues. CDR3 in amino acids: CASSLGSLETQYF. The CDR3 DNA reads TGTGCCAGCAGTCTAGGGAGTCTTGAGACCCAGTACTTC.

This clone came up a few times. The CDR3 bases are TGCGCCAGCAGACAGCGGGACACTAATTGGGGCTACACCTTC. Translated, it gives CASRQRDTNWGYTF. This sequence joins TRBV5-1 and TRBJ1-2, with D perhaps TRBD1 (6 bases). This CDR3 has 14 amino acids. V was pared by 5 bases and J by 8 bases, with 19 bases between. Germline CDR1 and CDR2: SGHRS and YFSETQ.

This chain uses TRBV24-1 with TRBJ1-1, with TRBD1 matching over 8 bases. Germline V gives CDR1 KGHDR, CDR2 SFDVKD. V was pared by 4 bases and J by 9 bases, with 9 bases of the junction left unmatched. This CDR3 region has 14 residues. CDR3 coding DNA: TGTGCCACCAGTGAATCCGGACAGGGTACGAAAGCTTTCTTT. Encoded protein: CATSESGQGTKAFF.

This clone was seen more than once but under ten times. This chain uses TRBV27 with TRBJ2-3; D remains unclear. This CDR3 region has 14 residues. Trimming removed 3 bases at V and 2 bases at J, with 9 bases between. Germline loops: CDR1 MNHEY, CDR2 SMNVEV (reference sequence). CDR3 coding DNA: TGTGCCAGCAGTTTGCGTCCCCACACAGATACGCAGTATTTT. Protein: CASSLRPHTDTQYF.

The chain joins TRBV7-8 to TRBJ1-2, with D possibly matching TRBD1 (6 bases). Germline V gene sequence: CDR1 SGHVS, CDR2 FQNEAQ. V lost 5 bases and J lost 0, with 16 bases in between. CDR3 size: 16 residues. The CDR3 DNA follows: TGTGCCAGCAGCCACCTTACAGGGAGGGCTAACTATGGCTACACCTTC. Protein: CASSHLTGRANYGYTF.

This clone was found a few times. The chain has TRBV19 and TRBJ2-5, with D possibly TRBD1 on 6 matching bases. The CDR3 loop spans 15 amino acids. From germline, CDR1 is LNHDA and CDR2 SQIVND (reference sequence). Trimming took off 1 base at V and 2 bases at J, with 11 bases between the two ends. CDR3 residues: CASSIGARGQETQYF. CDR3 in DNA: TGTGCCAGTAGTATAGGGGCGAGGGGGCAAGAGACCCAGTACTTC.

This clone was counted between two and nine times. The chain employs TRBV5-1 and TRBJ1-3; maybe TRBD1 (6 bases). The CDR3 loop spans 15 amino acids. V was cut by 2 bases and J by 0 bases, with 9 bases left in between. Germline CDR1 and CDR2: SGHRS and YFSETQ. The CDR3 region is CASSLQGTSGNTIYF. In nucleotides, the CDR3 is TGCGCCAGCAGCTTACAGGGAACCTCTGGAAACACCATATATTTT.

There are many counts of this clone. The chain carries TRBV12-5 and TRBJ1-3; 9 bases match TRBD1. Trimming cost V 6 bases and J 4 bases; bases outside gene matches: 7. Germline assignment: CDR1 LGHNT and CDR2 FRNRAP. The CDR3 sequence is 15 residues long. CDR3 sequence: CASGLTGGFGNTIYF. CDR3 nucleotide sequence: TGTGCTAGTGGGCTTACAGGGGGCTTCGGAAACACCATATATTTT.

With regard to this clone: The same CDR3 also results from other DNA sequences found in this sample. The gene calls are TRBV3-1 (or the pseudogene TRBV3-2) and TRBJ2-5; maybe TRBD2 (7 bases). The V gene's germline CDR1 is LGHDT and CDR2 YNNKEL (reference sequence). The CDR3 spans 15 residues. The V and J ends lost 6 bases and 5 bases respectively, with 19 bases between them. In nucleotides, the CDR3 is TGTGCCAGCAGTGGGAGGGGGAGGGGTGCGGAGACCCAGTACTTC. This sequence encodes CASSGRGRGAETQYF.

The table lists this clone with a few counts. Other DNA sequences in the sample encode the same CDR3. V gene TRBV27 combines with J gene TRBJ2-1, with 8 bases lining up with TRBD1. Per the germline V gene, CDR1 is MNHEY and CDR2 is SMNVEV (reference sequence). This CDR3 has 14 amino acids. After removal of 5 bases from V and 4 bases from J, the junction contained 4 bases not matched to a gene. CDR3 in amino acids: CASSLGTGYNEQFF. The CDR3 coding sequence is TGTGCCAGCAGTCTAGGGACAGGTTACAATGAGCAGTTCTTC.

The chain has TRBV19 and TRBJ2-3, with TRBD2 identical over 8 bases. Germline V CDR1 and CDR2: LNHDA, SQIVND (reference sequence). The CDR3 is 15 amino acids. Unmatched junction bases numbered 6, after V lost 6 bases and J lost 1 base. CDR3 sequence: CASRRIAGRTDTQYF. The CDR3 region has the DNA TGTGCCAGTAGGCGAATAGCGGGGCGCACAGATACGCAGTATTTT. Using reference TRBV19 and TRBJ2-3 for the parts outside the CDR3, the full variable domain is DGGITQSPKYLFRKEGQNVTLSCEQNLNHDAMYWYRQDPGQGLRLIYYSQIVNDFQKGDIAEGYSVSREKKESFPLTVTSAQKNPTAFYLCASRRIAGRTDTQYFGPGTRLTVL.